One T cell receptor beta chain is described in this entry. Its antigen is not identified. These data are taken from a study of vaccination and CD4 T cells after COVID-19. CD4+ T cells that had been cultured provided DNA sequenced with the Oncomine TCR Beta short-read assay. TCRdb processed the PCR reads anew with MiXCR; each CDR3 protein has one entry. The table records approximately 11,000 distinct CDR3 sequences, more than 65% of them present only once. This CDR3 is 14 amino acids long. Deletions cut 7 bases from V and 4 bases from J, with 16 bases between. The germline V gene has CDR1 SGHVS and CDR2 FNYEAQ. Treatment noted: approximately nine-day PBMC culture with coronavirus spike peptide pools or control peptides (ViraFEST assay).

The chain links TRBV7-6 to TRBJ1-1; D perhaps matches TRBD1 (6 bases). What was sequenced was CD4+ T cells from blood, cultured in vitro. This sequence originates from a human donor who had recovered from COVID-19. This CDR3 reads CASTQPGVSTEAFF. CDR3 sequence (DNA): TGTGCCAGCACCCAACCAGGGGTCAGCACTGAAGCTTTCTTT.